This T cell receptor beta chain was obtained from a study of T cell responses to AZD1222 COVID-19 vaccine. Study-level information: Researchers grouped second doses given at about 4 or about 12 weeks into one pool. Study-wide results and caveats: Just 6 or 7 people given AZD1222 tested seropositive at baseline. A rise in Spike-specific TCR breadth and depth followed two AZD1222 doses.

As for this clone: Its specificity is not known.

Assay used: immunoSEQ multiplex PCR; TCRdb lists only in-frame clones, some missing. The sample includes about 130,000 clones, under 95% of them seen just once. V gave up 7 bases and J gave up 0 bases; unmatched junction bases: 6. The CDR3 is made up of 16 amino acids. Germline CDR1 and CDR2: SEHNR and FQNEAQ (reference sequence). The sequencing used peripheral blood, collected on day 0 of AZD1222 vaccination. J is TRBJ2-3 and V is TRBV7-9, with TRBD2 identical over 11 bases. The clonotype comes from an adult in good health. The CDR3 DNA sequence: TGTGCCAGCAATACCGGGACTAGCGGAAGCACAGATACGCAGTATTTT. Its protein is CASNTGTSGSTDTQYF.